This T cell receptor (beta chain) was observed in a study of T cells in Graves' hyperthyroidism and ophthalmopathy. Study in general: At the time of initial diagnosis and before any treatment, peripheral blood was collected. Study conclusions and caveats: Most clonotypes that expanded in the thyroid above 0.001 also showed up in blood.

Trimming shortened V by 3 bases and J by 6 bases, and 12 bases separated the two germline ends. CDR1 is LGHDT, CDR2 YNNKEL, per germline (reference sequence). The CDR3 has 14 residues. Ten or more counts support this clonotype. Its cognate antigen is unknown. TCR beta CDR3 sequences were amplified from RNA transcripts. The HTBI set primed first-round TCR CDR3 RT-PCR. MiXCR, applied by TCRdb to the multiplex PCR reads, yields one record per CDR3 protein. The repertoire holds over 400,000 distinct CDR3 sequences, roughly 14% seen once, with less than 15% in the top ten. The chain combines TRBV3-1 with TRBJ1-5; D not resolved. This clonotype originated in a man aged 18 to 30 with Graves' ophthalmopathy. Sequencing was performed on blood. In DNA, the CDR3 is TGTGCCAGCAGCCACCGGGAAGAAGGTCAGCCCCAGCATTTT. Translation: CASSHREEGQPQHF.